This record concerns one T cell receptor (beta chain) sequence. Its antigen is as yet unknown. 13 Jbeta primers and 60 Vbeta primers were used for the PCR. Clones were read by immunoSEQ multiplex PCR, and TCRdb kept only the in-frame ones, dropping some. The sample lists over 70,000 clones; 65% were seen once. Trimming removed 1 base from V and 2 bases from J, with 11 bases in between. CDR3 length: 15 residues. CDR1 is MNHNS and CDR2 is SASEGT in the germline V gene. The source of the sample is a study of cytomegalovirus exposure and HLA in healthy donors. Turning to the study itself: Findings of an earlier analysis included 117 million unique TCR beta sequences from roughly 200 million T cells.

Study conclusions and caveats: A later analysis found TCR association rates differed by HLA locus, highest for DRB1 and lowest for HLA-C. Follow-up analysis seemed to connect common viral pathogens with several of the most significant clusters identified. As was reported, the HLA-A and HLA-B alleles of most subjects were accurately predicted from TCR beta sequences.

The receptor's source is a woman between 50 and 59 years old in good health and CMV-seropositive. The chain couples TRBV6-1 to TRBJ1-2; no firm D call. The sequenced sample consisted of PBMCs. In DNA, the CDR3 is TGTGCCAGCAGTGAAGAGTTGGGGAGAAACTATGGCTACACCTTC. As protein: CASSEELGRNYGYTF.